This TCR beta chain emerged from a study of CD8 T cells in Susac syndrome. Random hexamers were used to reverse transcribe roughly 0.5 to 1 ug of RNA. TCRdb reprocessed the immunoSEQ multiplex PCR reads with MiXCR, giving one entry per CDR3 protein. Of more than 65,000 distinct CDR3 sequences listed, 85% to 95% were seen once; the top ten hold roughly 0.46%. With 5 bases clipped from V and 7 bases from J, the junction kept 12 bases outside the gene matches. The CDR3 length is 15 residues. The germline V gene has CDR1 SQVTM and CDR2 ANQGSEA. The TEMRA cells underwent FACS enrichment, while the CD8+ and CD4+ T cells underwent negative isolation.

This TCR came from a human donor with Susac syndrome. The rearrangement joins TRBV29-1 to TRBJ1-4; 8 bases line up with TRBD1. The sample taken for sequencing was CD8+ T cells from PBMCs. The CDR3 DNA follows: TGCAGCGTTTCTATTCCGGGACAGGACTTTGAAAAACTGTTTTTT. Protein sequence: CSVSIPGQDFEKLFF.